This T cell receptor (beta chain) was captured in a study of control samples from healthy donors and cancer patients. The V gene lost 8 bases and the J gene lost 3 bases, with 5 bases spanning the gap. Germline V gene sequence: CDR1 MNHEY, CDR2 SVGAGI. The CDR3 covers 12 residues. Measured with immunoSEQ multiplex PCR; TCRdb has only the in-frame clones, and not every one. The sample includes approximately 150,000 clones, 94% of them seen just once. The chain combines TRBV6-5 with TRBJ2-6; D ambiguous. The TCR originated in a man in his forties in good health. The sample taken for sequencing was blood. Here the CDR3 DNA reads TGTGCCAGCGGGGTTGGGGCCAACGTCCTGACTTTC. Its translation: CASGVGANVLTF.